This is a list of T cell receptor beta chains from one sample in a study of blood T cell repertoires in COVID-19. The protocol was immunoSEQ multiplex PCR, while the TCRdb copy is restricted to in-frame clones and leaves out a portion. The sample holds approximately 100,000 clones; 80% to 90% are singletons and the top ten take just under 25%. The sequenced sample was peripheral blood. The receptors here all came from a man aged 60-69 years with acute or convalescent COVID-19. Both conserved end residues are part of each CDR3. Each record gives: D gene, J gene, CDR3 length, V gene, clone size, CDR3 DNA, CDR3 protein. The D gene is left open where the match is weak. A clone size is listed for some rows: how often the clone was seen (once, few, many), or a class if it is expanded.

NA | TRBJ1-5 | 15 | TRBV19 | NA | TGTGCCAGTAGTCTTGACAGTTCGAGAATCCAGCCCCAGCATTTT | CASSLDSSRIQPQHF
TRBD2 | TRBJ2-5 | 14 | TRBV18 | NA | TGTGCCAGCTCACCCGGGGGGATGGCAGAGACCCAGTACTTC | CASSPGGMAETQYF
NA | TRBJ1-1 | 13 | TRBV25-1 | NA | TGTGCCAGCCGCGAACCCTCGAACACTGAAGCTTTCTTT | CASREPSNTEAFF
TRBD2 | TRBJ2-5 | 17 | TRBV7-2 | NA | TGTGCCAGCAGCTTTGGACTAGCGGGGGGCAAACAAGAGACCCAGTACTTC | CASSFGLAGGKQETQYF
NA | TRBJ1-1 | 13 | TRBV7-2 | NA | TGTGCCAGCGGGGGGAGGACGGAGTCTGAAGCTTTCTTT | CASGGRTESEAFF
TRBD1 | TRBJ2-5 | 16 | TRBV11-2 | NA | TGTGCCAGCAGCCCGGACAGGGTGCGTGGCCAAGAGACCCAGTACTTC | CASSPDRVRGQETQYF
NA | TRBJ1-1 | 15 | TRBV18 | NA | TGTGCCAGCTCCCAGGGTCTTTTAGGGAACACTGAAGCTTTCTTT | CASSQGLLGNTEAFF
TRBD2 | TRBJ2-5 | 16 | TRBV10-3 | NA | TGTGCCATCAGTGAGTCAGAGCGGGGGGGACAAGAGACCCAGTACTTC | CAISESERGGQETQYF
TRBD1 | TRBJ2-6 | 18 | TRBV3-1/TRBV3-2 | NA | TGTGCCAGCACCAATAGACAGGGCCTAAGCTCTGGGGCCAACGTCCTGACTTTC | CASTNRQGLSSGANVLTF
TRBD2 | TRBJ2-1 | 12 | TRBV27 | NA | TGTGCCAGCAGTTCTAGCGGGGGCCCACGGTTCTTC | CASSSSGGPRFF
NA | TRBJ1-3 | 15 | TRBV4-1 | few | TGCGCCAGCAGCCAAGAGGGTACCGCAGGGAACACCATATATTTT | CASSQEGTAGNTIYF
NA | TRBJ1-1 | 13 | TRBV7-2 | NA | TGTGCCAGCAGATATACCGTGGGAAGCGGAGCTTTCTTT | CASRYTVGSGAFF
NA | TRBJ1-2 | 15 | TRBV18 | NA | TGTGCCAGCTCACCACCTCAGGGACTGGCTTATGGCTACACCTTC | CASSPPQGLAYGYTF
TRBD2 | TRBJ2-7 | 16 | TRBV7-2 | NA | TGTGCCAGCAGCTCCCACGGGACTAGCCCCTCCTACGAGCAGTACTTC | CASSSHGTSPSYEQYF
TRBD1 | TRBJ2-7 | 14 | TRBV10-3 | NA | TGTGCCATCAGTGAAGTCACAGGGGGCAGCGAGCAGTACTTC | CAISEVTGGSEQYF
TRBD1 | TRBJ1-1 | 16 | TRBV5-1 | NA | TGCGCCAGCAGCTCGAGTCCGGGGACAGGGGGAACTGAAGCTTTCTTT | CASSSSPGTGGTEAFF
NA | TRBJ1-2 | 13 | TRBV30 | NA | TGTGCCTGGAGCCAAAAAATGCGCCGAGGCTACACCTTC | CAWSQKMRRGYTF
NA | TRBJ2-1 | 14 | TRBV7-9 | NA | TGTGCCAGCAGCTTCGGGGGGCCGGTCAATGAGCAGTTCTTC | CASSFGGPVNEQFF
NA | TRBJ2-2 | 14 | TRBV5-6 | NA | TGTGCCAGCAGCCCGGAGTCAGGGCCCGGGGAGCTGTTTTTT | CASSPESGPGELFF